These T cell receptor beta chains were read from a single sample in a study of T cell changes during pregnancy in multiple sclerosis. The repertoire was sequenced with immunoSEQ multiplex PCR; TCRdb's copy has only in-frame clones and lacks some. The sample lists tens of thousands of clones, about 92% seen once, with over 1.5% in the top ten. The sequencing here drew on peripheral blood, taken in the first trimester of pregnancy. Receptor source: a female donor with multiple sclerosis, enrolled in a pregnancy study. Each CDR3 is given with its conserved first and last residue. The D gene is left open where the match is weak. Not every row has a clone size; where given, it reads once, few, many or a size class.

>NA|TRBV19|TRBJ1-4|NA
TGTGCCAGTAAATATACAGGGAACACTAATGAAAAACTGTTTTTT
CASKYTGNTNEKLFF
>few|TRBV18|TRBJ2-7|TRBD2
TGTGCCAGCTCACCAGGACTAGCGGGATCCGTTAAGCAGTACTTC
CASSPGLAGSVKQYF
>NA|TRBV27|TRBJ1-5|NA
TGTGCCAGCAGTTCGAGGACACCTAGCAATCAGCCCCAGCATTTT
CASSSRTPSNQPQHF
>NA|TRBV27|TRBJ1-2|TRBD1
TGTGCCAGCAGTCCCGGGACAGGGGGTCGTTATGGCTACACCTTC
CASSPGTGGRYGYTF
>NA|TRBV5-4|TRBJ2-7|NA
TGTGCCAGCAGCCAGGGGCTAGACAGCTCCTACGAGCAGTACTTC
CASSQGLDSSYEQYF
>few|TRBV7-3|TRBJ2-7|TRBD2
TGTGCCAGCAGCTTAAGCGGGAGGATCGACGAGCAGTACTTC
CASSLSGRIDEQYF
>NA|TRBV9|TRBJ1-1|NA
TGTGCCAGCAGCGCCGACCCCTTGAGGGTGGGTGGTCTGGCTGAAGCTTTCTTT
CASSADPLRVGGLAEAFF
>NA|TRBV19|TRBJ2-1|NA
TGTGCCAGTAGTATAGATCTCAGACAGACGTACAATGAGCAGTTCTTC
CASSIDLRQTYNEQFF
>NA|TRBV5-8|TRBJ1-1|NA
TGTGCCAGCAGCCGAGGGATGCGTGATCGAGGCACTGAAGCTTTCTTT
CASSRGMRDRGTEAFF
>NA|TRBV11-2|TRBJ2-7|TRBD1
TGTGCCAGCAGGACAGGGTTAAGAGACGAGCAGTACTTC
CASRTGLRDEQYF
>NA|TRBV5-5|TRBJ1-1|TRBD1
TGTGCCAGCAGCTTGGACCCGGGACAGGGGGCTTTCTTT
CASSLDPGQGAFF
>NA|TRBV10-3|TRBJ2-1|TRBD2
TGTGCCATCAGTGAGGGGGGGGGACTAGCCTACAATGAGCAGTTCTTC
CAISEGGGLAYNEQFF
>NA|TRBV5-8|TRBJ1-1|NA
TGTGCCAGCAGCTTGACGGGATTCCACCTTATTATGAACACTGAAGCTTTCTTT
CASSLTGFHLIMNTEAFF
>NA|TRBV28|TRBJ1-1|NA
TGTGCCAGCAGTTTATTAGGCAGGGCCACTGAAGCTTTCTTT
CASSLLGRATEAFF
>NA|TRBV7-8|TRBJ2-7|NA
TGTGCCAGCAGCCTCGGACAGTTCAATAACTACGAGCAGTACTTC
CASSLGQFNNYEQYF
>NA|TRBV15|TRBJ2-1|TRBD1
TGTGCCACCAGCAGAGCCGGGACAGGGATAGATGAGCAGTTCTTC
CATSRAGTGIDEQFF
>NA|TRBV7-9|TRBJ2-7|NA
TGTGCCAGCAGCTTAGCAGCAGGGTCCTACGAGCAGTACTTC
CASSLAAGSYEQYF
>NA|TRBV19|TRBJ2-1|NA
TGTGCCAGTAGTATTTTCGGACAGTTCAGGAATGAGCAGTTCTTC
CASSIFGQFRNEQFF
>NA|TRBV5-1|TRBJ2-7|NA
TGCGCCAGCAGCTTGGTGGCAGGGCTCACCTACGAGCAGTACTTC
CASSLVAGLTYEQYF
>NA|TRBV5-1|TRBJ1-4|NA
TGCGCCAGCAGCATGACAGGAACTAATGAAAAACTGTTTTTT
CASSMTGTNEKLFF
>NA|TRBV6-5|TRBJ2-7|NA
TGTGCCAGCAGTTACTTGAGCGGGTATCCCTATAGGCAGTACTTC
CASSYLSGYPYRQYF
>NA|TRBV5-1|TRBJ2-7|TRBD2
TGCGCCAGCAGCTTGGGAAGTAGCGGGAGGGCCGTGTACGAGCAGTACTTC
CASSLGSSGRAVYEQYF
>NA|TRBV19|TRBJ1-5|TRBD1
TGTGCCAGTAAACAGGGGGCTTTACATCAGCCCCAGCATTTT
CASKQGALHQPQHF
>few|TRBV30|TRBJ2-2|NA
TGTGCCTGGAGGGGAGGCCATGACGGGGAGCTGTTTTTT
CAWRGGHDGELFF
>NA|TRBV5-1|TRBJ2-6|NA
TGCGCCAGCAGCCCTCTCTCTGGGGCCAACGTCCTGACTTTC
CASSPLSGANVLTF
>NA|TRBV21-1|TRBJ2-7|NA
TGTGCCAGCAGCAAAGAGAGGACAGGGGGCGAGCAGTACTTC
CASSKERTGGEQYF
>NA|TRBV9|TRBJ2-1|NA
TGTGCCAGCAGCGTGTGGACTGGCAATGAGCAGTTCTTC
CASSVWTGNEQFF
>few|TRBV19|TRBJ1-2|NA
TGTGCCAGTAGTATATCGGTCTATGGCTACACCTTC
CASSISVYGYTF
>NA|TRBV27|TRBJ2-3|NA
TGTGCCAGCAGTTTAAAATCCGGGGGACAGACCCCGAGGAATACGCAGTATTTT
CASSLKSGGQTPRNTQYF
>NA|TRBV7-7|TRBJ2-2|TRBD1
TGTGCCAGCAGCATAACTCAGGGGGCTCCGGGGGAGCTGTTTTTT
CASSITQGAPGELFF